Included here is one TCR beta chain sequence, with context. Antigen unknown. The sample comes from a study of cytomegalovirus exposure and HLA in healthy donors. Study observations and caveats: Across donors, most TCRs were seen rarely, yet some public ones were widespread. According to an earlier analysis, most TCR beta V segments yielded productive rearrangements about 87% or about 30% of the time.

Primers for the PCR totalled 60 Vbeta and 13 Jbeta. The method was immunoSEQ multiplex PCR; TCRdb's version includes in-frame clones alone and lacks a portion of them. The repertoire has roughly 150,000 clones, roughly 67% of them found once; the top ten carry 5% to 5.5%. Donors had nominal health at sampling but likely had unrecorded immune exposures. The sequence derives from a woman aged 18-30 years in good health and CMV-seropositive. The material sequenced was PBMCs.

CDR3 in DNA: TGTGCCAGCAGTGGGGGCGGAAGAAGATTGGGTTCCTACGAGCAGTACTTC. Translating it yields CASSGGGRRLGSYEQYF. The chain is built from TRBV7-9 and TRBJ2-7; D is perhaps TRBD1 (6 bases). The CDR3 consists of 17 residues. Trimming pared 6 bases from V and 1 base from J, leaving 22 bases between. Per germline, CDR1 SEHNR and CDR2 FQNEAQ (reference sequence).